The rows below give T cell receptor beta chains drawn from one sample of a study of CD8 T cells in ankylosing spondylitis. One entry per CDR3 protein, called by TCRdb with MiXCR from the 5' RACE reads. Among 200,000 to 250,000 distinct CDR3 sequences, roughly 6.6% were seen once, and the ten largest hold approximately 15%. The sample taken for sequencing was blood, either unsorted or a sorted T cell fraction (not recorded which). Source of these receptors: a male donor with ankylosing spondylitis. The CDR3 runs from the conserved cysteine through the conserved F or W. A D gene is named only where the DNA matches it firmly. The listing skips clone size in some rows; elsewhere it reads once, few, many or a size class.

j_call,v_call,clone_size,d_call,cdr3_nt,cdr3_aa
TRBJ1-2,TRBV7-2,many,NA,TGTGCCAGCAGTCCAGGTCCCATTTATGGCTACACCTTC,CASSPGPIYGYTF
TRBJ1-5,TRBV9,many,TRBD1,TGTGCCAGCAGCGTAGGCCCGGACAGGTCGGACCAGCCCCAGCATTTT,CASSVGPDRSDQPQHF
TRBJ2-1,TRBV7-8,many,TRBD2,TGTGCCAGCAGCTCCCCCCCGGCGGGAGTTATCAGTGAGCAGTTCTTC,CASSSPPAGVISEQFF
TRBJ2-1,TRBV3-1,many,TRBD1,TGTGCCAGCAGGAAGACAGGGGAAAATGAGCAGTTCTTC,CASRKTGENEQFF
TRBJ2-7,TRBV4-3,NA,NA,TGCGCCAGCAGCCCCGGGGTAGTTGGATCCTACGAGCAGTACTTC,CASSPGVVGSYEQYF
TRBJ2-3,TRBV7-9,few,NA,TGTGCCAGCAGCTTAGTAAACGCAGATACGCAGTATTTT,CASSLVNADTQYF
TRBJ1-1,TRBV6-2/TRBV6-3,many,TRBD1,TGTGCCAGCAGTTGGGGCAGGGGGCTAAGGGACACTGAAGCTTTCTTT,CASSWGRGLRDTEAFF
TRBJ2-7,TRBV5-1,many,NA,TGCGCCAGCAGCTTGGTACGGGGAGAAGAGTGGGGTAGCTACGAGCAGTACTTC,CASSLVRGEEWGSYEQYF
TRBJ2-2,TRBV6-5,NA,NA,TGTGCCAGCAGTTATTCCAGATACACCGGGGAGCTGTTTTTT,CASSYSRYTGELFF
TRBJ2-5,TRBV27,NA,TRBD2,TGCACCAGCAGTTTATCGTTAACTAGCGGGGGGCGAGAGCAAGAGACCCAGTACTTC,CTSSLSLTSGGREQETQYF
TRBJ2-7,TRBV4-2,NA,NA,TGTGCCAGCAGCCAAGAAGGGACTTCCAATTACGAGCAGTACTTC,CASSQEGTSNYEQYF
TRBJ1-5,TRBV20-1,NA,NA,TGCAGTGCTAGGTCCACAGGATATGGCAATCAGCCCCAGCATTTT,CSARSTGYGNQPQHF
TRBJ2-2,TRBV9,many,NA,TGTGCCAGCAGCGTATTTGAGTACACCGGGGAGCTGTTTTTT,CASSVFEYTGELFF
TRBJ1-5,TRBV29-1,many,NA,TGCAGCGTTGGGACGGGCAATCAGCCCCAGCATTTT,CSVGTGNQPQHF
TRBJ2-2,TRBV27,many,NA,TGTGCCAGCAGTTTTGGAACGGTGCCGAACACCGGGGAGCTGTTTTTT,CASSFGTVPNTGELFF
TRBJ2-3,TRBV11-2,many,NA,TGTGCCAGCAGCCCTTCATGGTCGTCAGGTAGAGAGGATACGCAGTATTTT,CASSPSWSSGREDTQYF
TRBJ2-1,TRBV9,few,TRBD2,TGTGCCAGCAGCGGCAGGACTAGCGGGAGACACAATGAGCAGTTCTTC,CASSGRTSGRHNEQFF
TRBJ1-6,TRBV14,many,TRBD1,TGTGCCAGCAGCCCCGGGACAGGCTATAATTCACCCCTCCACTTT,CASSPGTGYNSPLHF
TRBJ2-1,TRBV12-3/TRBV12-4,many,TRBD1,TGTGCCAGCAGTTTAGGGACAGGGGCGTTCGATGAGCAGTTCTTC,CASSLGTGAFDEQFF
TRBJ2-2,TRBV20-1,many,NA,TGCAGTGCTAGAGATAGGCCTTCCTCGGCCGGGGAGCTGTTTTTT,CSARDRPSSAGELFF
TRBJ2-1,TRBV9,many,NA,TGTGCCAGCAGCGTTTCGGGTGATGGCGATGAGCAGTTCTTC,CASSVSGDGDEQFF
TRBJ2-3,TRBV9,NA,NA,TGTGCCAGCAGCGTAGGTGGACTGAGCACAGATACGCAGTATTTT,CASSVGGLSTDTQYF
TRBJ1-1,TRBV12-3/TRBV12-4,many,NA,TGTGCCAGCAGTTACTCGAATCTGAACACTGAAGCTTTCTTT,CASSYSNLNTEAFF
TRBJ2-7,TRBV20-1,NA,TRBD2,TGCAGTTCCCAGAGCGGGGAGAGCTACGAGCAGTACTTC,CSSQSGESYEQYF
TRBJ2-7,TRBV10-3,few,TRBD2,TGTGCCATCAGTGAATCTACGGGAGGCTACGAGCAGTACTTC,CAISESTGGYEQYF
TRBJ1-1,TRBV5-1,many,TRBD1,TGCGCCAGCAGCTTGGAGGCCTGGGACAGGGGGAACACTGAAGCTTTCTTT,CASSLEAWDRGNTEAFF